The TCR beta chain described here comes from a study of radiotherapy plus CTLA-4 blockade in lung cancer. At the level of the study: In about 20% of patients, objective responses were seen; 31% had disease control. Broader study findings: Following radiotherapy plus ipilimumab, tumor-derived TCR clones expanded in the blood.

On this clone: What it binds is not known.

Clones were sequenced by immunoSEQ multiplex PCR, and TCRdb holds only the in-frame ones, with some missing. The sample records around 41,000 clones, around 70% being singletons. Germline V gene lookup returns CDR1 LNHDA and CDR2 SQIVND (reference sequence). V gave up 5 bases and J gave up 5 bases; unmatched junction bases: 9. The CDR3 runs 16 residues. This TCR derives from a human donor with non-small cell lung cancer who had a partial response to radiotherapy plus ipilimumab. The material was peripheral blood, obtained from a patient treated with radiotherapy plus ipilimumab. This sequence joins TRBV19 and TRBJ2-3; 11 bases agree with TRBD2. This CDR3 is CASSLYIAGGRDTQYF. CDR3 DNA sequence: TGTGCCAGTAGTTTATATATAGCGGGGGGGAGAGATACGCAGTATTTT.